This T cell receptor (beta chain) was obtained from a study of T cell repertoires in cytomegalovirus infection. As for the study in general: CMV infection plus the matching HLA type was flagged by public TCR beta signatures.

From germline, CDR1 is LNHNV and CDR2 YYDKDF (reference sequence). Trimming removed 8 bases at V and 7 bases at J, with 9 bases between. CDR3 length: 11 amino acids. A few counts support this clonotype. The antigen remains undetermined. Study outcomes and limitations: Summed public TCR beta family frequency identified CMV carriers bearing the relevant HLA. Predominance within the ex vivo response was attributable to HLA-C-restricted CMV-specific TCR beta clonotypes.

One entry per CDR3 protein, called by TCRdb with MiXCR from the reads. Among approximately 550,000 distinct CDR3 sequences listed, approximately 15% were seen once. This clonotype was sampled from a human donor in good health (CMV status not recorded). Some clones in this sample may be carry-over from other donors' samples. Specimen: CD8+ T cells from PBMCs. This chain joins TRBV15 and TRBJ2-4; D remains unclear. CDR3 residues: CATADPNIQYF. CDR3 DNA sequence: TGTGCCACCGCCGACCCCAACATTCAGTACTTC.